This TCR beta chain was recovered during a study of cytomegalovirus exposure and HLA in healthy donors. Study conclusions and caveats: It was in a later analysis that TCR association rates were seen to vary by HLA locus, highest for DRB1 and lowest for HLA-C. CMV serostatus was the sole immune exposure data available.

Worth noting for this clone: Its specificity is unknown.

In the PCR, 60 Vbeta and 13 Jbeta primers were used. Assay used: immunoSEQ multiplex PCR; TCRdb lists only in-frame clones, some missing. The sample yields roughly 200,000 clones, roughly four fifths seen once. The sequenced material came from PBMCs. This sequence was found in a young man in good health and CMV-seronegative.

The CDR3 sequence: CASSLQARGYGYTF. The CDR3 DNA sequence: TGTGCCAGCAGTTTACAAGCCAGGGGCTATGGCTACACCTTC. The chain has TRBV28 and TRBJ1-2; D might be TRBD1 (6 bases). CDR1 MDHEN and CDR2 SYDVKM come from the germline V gene. V was trimmed by 2 bases and J by 4 bases, leaving 11 bases between them. The CDR3 consists of 14 residues.